Each of the 19 T cell receptor beta chains below was sequenced from the same sample in a study of CD8 T cells in ankylosing spondylitis. TCRdb analysed the 5' RACE reads with MiXCR anew, one entry per CDR3 protein. Of approximately 220,000 distinct CDR3 sequences in the sample, around 19% were seen once. Study-wide results and caveats: Ankylosing spondylitis blood appeared to carry a characteristic TCR beta motif of eight or nine highly homologous variants.

These TCRs' antigens remain unknown. Material for sequencing was blood, either unsorted or a sorted T cell fraction (not recorded which). The receptors were gathered from a male donor with ankylosing spondylitis.

This chain joins TRBV13 and TRBJ2-5; D tentatively reads TRBD1 or TRBD2 (6 bases each). The V and J ends lost 5 bases and 5 bases respectively, with 15 bases between them. The CDR3 covers 14 residues. The V gene's germline CDR1 is PRHDT and CDR2 FYEKMQ (reference sequence). Here the CDR3 reads CASSPWGAVETQYF. The CDR3 DNA is TGTGCCAGCAGCCCATGGGGGGCGGTGGAGACCCAGTACTTC.

This chain's CDR3 is CASSQDRAGGKNIQYF. The CDR3 DNA sequence: TGCGCCAGCAGCCAAGACAGGGCAGGGGGCAAAAACATTCAGTACTTC. This sequence joins TRBV4-3 and TRBJ2-4; 7 nucleotides align to TRBD1. V gave up 0 bases and J gave up 3 bases; unmatched junction bases: 5. This CDR3 comprises 16 residues. Germline CDR1 is LGHNA and CDR2 is YSLEER.

In this sample, this clonotype turned up a few times. The chain joins TRBV4-1 to TRBJ2-3, with D hard to call. V shed 0 bases and J shed 5 bases, with 6 bases lying between them. The CDR3 has 13 amino acids. The germline V gene has CDR1 MGHRA and CDR2 YSYEKL. The CDR3 sequence is CASSQELQDTQYF. CDR3 sequence (DNA): TGCGCCAGCAGCCAAGAATTACAAGATACGCAGTATTTT.

This clonotype has ten or more counts. V and J are TRBV12-3 or TRBV12-4 and TRBJ2-1; a possible D gene is TRBD1 (5 bases). CDR3 length: 13 residues. Trimming shortened V by 4 bases and J by 4 bases, and 8 bases separated the two germline ends. CDR3 sequence: CASSSPGYNEQFF. In DNA form, the CDR3 reads TGTGCCAGCAGTTCCCCAGGGTACAATGAGCAGTTCTTC.

The CDR3 nucleotides read TGTGCCAGCAGCTTTGGACAGGGACCCTACGAGCAGTACTTC. Its translation is CASSFGQGPYEQYF. The V and J genes are TRBV11-2 and TRBJ2-7; 8 nucleotides agree with TRBD1. The CDR3 totals 14 residues. J lost 2 bases, V lost 3 bases, and 3 bases had no gene match. In germline, CDR1 is SGHAT, CDR2 FQNNGV.

This clonotype was seen at least ten times. This chain joins TRBV5-1 and TRBJ1-2, with TRBD1 as a possible D gene (5 bases). Germline assignment: CDR1 SGHRS and CDR2 YFSETQ. This CDR3 has 16 residues. V lost 6 bases, J lost 4 bases, and 22 bases lay in between. CDR3 nucleotides: TGCGCCAGCAACCTTCGGGACGCATCTGAGGGCTATGGCTACACCTTC. This sequence encodes CASNLRDASEGYGYTF.

This clonotype turned up a few times. This chain uses TRBV4-2 with TRBJ1-4, with TRBD1 matching 7 bases. J gave up 0 bases and V 4 bases, and 17 bases lay outside the gene matches. This CDR3 is built from 20 residues. CDR1 and CDR2 from the germline V gene are LGHNA and YNFKEQ. The CDR3 nucleotides are TGTGCCAGCAGCCTCTACTACCGGGACAGCGAGCCATCAACTAATGAAAAACTGTTTTTT. This encodes CASSLYYRDSEPSTNEKLFF.

This clonotype was observed a handful of times. This rearrangement joins TRBV27 to TRBJ1-2; possible D gene TRBD1, 5 bases. This CDR3 region has 15 residues. Germline V gene sequence: CDR1 MNHEY, CDR2 SMNVEV (reference sequence). Trimming stripped 2 bases from V and 4 bases from J, with 14 bases between. The CDR3 region is CASSLIRESFYGYTF. The CDR3 DNA follows: TGTGCCAGCAGTTTAATCAGGGAGAGCTTCTATGGCTACACCTTC.

J is TRBJ1-2 and V is TRBV4-1; D unresolved. The CDR3 sequence is 14 residues long. The germline gives CDR1 MGHRA, CDR2 YSYEKL. V was cut by 0 bases and J by 12 bases, with 17 bases left in between. The CDR3 DNA sequence: TGCGCCAGCAGCCAAGATCTCGGTGTCCCCTTTCACACCTTC. It codes for CASSQDLGVPFHTF.

This clonotype occurred a few times. The V and J genes are TRBV6-5 and TRBJ2-1, with unresolved D. The CDR3 is 14 residues long. V was pared by 2 bases and J by 3 bases, with 8 bases between. Germline V gene data show CDR1 as MNHEY and CDR2 as SVGAGI. The DNA of the CDR3 is TGTGCCAGCAGTTACGGGCTAAACTACAATGAGCAGTTCTTC. Its translation: CASSYGLNYNEQFF.

The V call is TRBV7-6, the J call TRBJ2-2; D is unclear. Germline V gene data show CDR1 as SGHVS and CDR2 as FNYEAQ. There are 14 residues in the CDR3. The ends were cut back, 1 base at V and 7 bases at J, with 10 bases in the middle. CDR3 in amino acids: CASSLGVKSGELFF. CDR3 coding DNA: TGTGCCAGCAGCTTAGGGGTTAAGAGCGGGGAGCTGTTTTTT.

This clonotype showed up just a few times. The chain recombines TRBV7-8 with TRBJ2-1, with 10 bases matching TRBD1. Germline V gives CDR1 SGHVS, CDR2 FQNEAQ. V dropped 5 bases and J dropped 7; count of bases not matched to a gene: 11. The CDR3 loop spans 16 amino acids. The CDR3 loop reads CASSPQRDRGFNEQFF. Here the CDR3 DNA reads TGTGCCAGCAGCCCCCAAAGGGACAGGGGCTTTAATGAGCAGTTCTTC.

CDR3 DNA sequence: TGTGCCAGCAGTTCGATGACTTGGACTAGCCAAAGGTTCCACAATGAGCAGTTCTTC. Its protein is CASSSMTWTSQRFHNEQFF. The V call is TRBV6-2 or TRBV6-3, the J call TRBJ2-1; 8 positions agree with TRBD2. The CDR3 contains 19 residues. The ends lost 4 bases at V and 5 bases at J; junction bases unmatched: 19. Germline V gene lookup returns CDR1 MNHEY and CDR2 SVGEGT.

This clonotype was seen a few times. This sequence joins TRBV5-1 and TRBJ2-1, with TRBD1 identical over 7 bases. The CDR3 loop spans 15 amino acids. Germline assignment: CDR1 SGHRS and CDR2 YFSETQ. After removal of 0 bases from V and 5 bases from J, the junction contained 5 bases not matched to a gene. Written as DNA, the CDR3 is TGCGCCAGCAGCTTGGGGCAGGGGGATAACAATGAGCAGTTCTTC. It codes for CASSLGQGDNNEQFF.

For the CDR3, the DNA is TGTGCCAGCAGCTTAGCTCTTGTGGGGGAGGATGAGCAGTTCTTC. This codes for CASSLALVGEDEQFF. This chain uses TRBV7-9 with TRBJ2-1; tentative D call: TRBD2 (6 bases). With 0 bases removed from V and 8 bases from J, the gap between germline ends came to 14 bases. CDR1 is SEHNR and CDR2 is FQNEAQ in the germline V gene (reference sequence). This CDR3 has 15 residues.

The chain combines TRBV20-1 with TRBJ2-5; 9 bases map to TRBD1. Per the germline V gene, CDR1 is DFQATT and CDR2 is SNEGSKA (reference sequence). Unmatched junction bases numbered 14, after V lost 0 bases and J lost 0 bases. The CDR3 loop spans 19 amino acids. CDR3 amino acids: CSARDHRQGDWRDQETQYF. CDR3 nucleotide sequence: TGCAGTGCTAGAGATCACAGACAGGGGGACTGGCGAGACCAAGAGACCCAGTACTTC.

This clonotype was found a few times. This chain connects TRBV29-1 to TRBJ2-5, with a tentative D call TRBD2 (5 bases). The CDR3 contains 11 residues. The germline V gene has CDR1 SQVTM and CDR2 ANQGSEA. Between the trimmed V and J ends, which lost 3 bases and 5 bases, there was a span of 7 bases. CDR3 nucleotide sequence: TGCAGCGTTGAGGAGGTTGAGACCCAGTACTTC. As protein: CSVEEVETQYF.

The chain combines TRBV9 with TRBJ2-5; 9 bases are shared with TRBD2. J gave up 5 bases and V 3 bases, and 5 bases lay outside the gene matches. The CDR3 contains 14 residues. CDR1 is SGDLS and CDR2 is YYNGEE in the germline V gene. The CDR3 is CASSALREGETQYF. CDR3 bases: TGTGCCAGCAGCGCCCTGCGGGAGGGTGAGACCCAGTACTTC.

This clonotype was recorded only once. V and J are TRBV6-1 and TRBJ2-5; D is possibly TRBD1 (5 bases). V lost 4 bases and J lost 0, with 6 bases in between. CDR3 size: 13 residues. From germline, CDR1 is MNHNS and CDR2 SASEGT. CDR3 coding DNA: TGTGCCAGCAGTGGGGGCGACCAAGAGACCCAGTACTTC. It translates to CASSGGDQETQYF.